Shown below are 8 T cell receptor beta chains from a single sample sequenced in a study of T cell responses to AZD1222 COVID-19 vaccine. Some clones are missing from TCRdb's copy, which holds only in-frame ones; the method was immunoSEQ multiplex PCR. The sample holds about 85,000 clones, around 88% seen once. Sequencing used peripheral blood, obtained on day 0 of MenACWY control vaccination. The receptors shown here come from an adult in good health.

This clone was observed a single time. The chain carries TRBV5-6 and TRBJ2-3, with D perhaps matching TRBD2 (6 bases). V dropped 3 bases and J dropped 3 bases, with 14 bases sitting between them. Germline V gene lookup returns CDR1 SGHDT and CDR2 YYEEEE. The CDR3 contains 15 residues. The CDR3 coding sequence is TGTGCCAGCAGCTGGGGTAGGGGACTTACAGATACGCAGTATTTT. This encodes CASSWGRGLTDTQYF.

V is TRBV19 and J is TRBJ2-2; tentative D call: TRBD1 (6 bases). In germline, CDR1 is LNHDA, CDR2 SQIVND (reference sequence). The CDR3 extends over 15 amino acids. Trimming left V 2 bases short and J 4 bases short, with 11 bases between. The CDR3: CASSIQGIRTGELFF. CDR3 coding DNA: TGTGCCAGTAGTATACAGGGGATTCGCACCGGGGAGCTGTTTTTT.

The chain recombines TRBV19 with TRBJ1-5, with D uncertain. The CDR3 is 16 amino acids. The germline V and J ends were trimmed by 9 bases and 3 bases, with 21 bases remaining between them. Germline values: CDR1 LNHDA, CDR2 SQIVND (reference sequence). CDR3 nucleotide sequence: TGTGCCAGCGCTACGGGCGTAGGCCAGGTCAATCAGCCCCAGCATTTT. This gives the protein CASATGVGQVNQPQHF.

This sequence joins TRBV30 and TRBJ1-1; 9 bases map to TRBD1. V shed 8 bases, J shed 1 base, and the junction held 5 bases outside the gene matches. Germline CDR1 GTSNPN, CDR2 SVGIG (reference sequence). The CDR3 is 13 residues long. CDR3 residues: CAKSTGGNTEAFF. DNA for the CDR3: TGTGCCAAATCGACAGGGGGGAACACTGAAGCTTTCTTT.

The chain couples TRBV19 to TRBJ1-3; maybe TRBD1 (5 bases). Germline CDR1 reads LNHDA; CDR2 reads SQIVND (reference sequence). The CDR3 has 19 amino acids. The V and J ends lost 2 bases and 3 bases respectively, with 23 bases between them. The DNA of the CDR3 is TGTGCCAGTAGTATATTACGGGGGTCCCCTATATCCCATGGAAACACCATATATTTT. It specifies CASSILRGSPISHGNTIYF.

The chain combines TRBV12-3 or TRBV12-4 with TRBJ2-7; 7 bases align to TRBD1. With V trimmed by 2 bases and J by 5 bases, 3 bases remained unmatched. The CDR3 spans 13 residues. The CDR3 is CASSLQTGNEQYF. CDR3 coding DNA: TGTGCCAGCAGTTTACAGACAGGGAACGAGCAGTACTTC.

The V gene is TRBV27, the J gene TRBJ2-3, with D perhaps TRBD1 (7 bases). The CDR3 contains 15 residues. In germline, CDR1 is MNHEY, CDR2 SMNVEV (reference sequence). The V gene lost 6 bases and the J gene lost 6 bases, with 19 bases spanning the gap. CDR3 DNA sequence: TGTGCCAGCAGGCGGGACAGAGTTGCTCTGGATACGCAGTATTTT. The encoded protein is CASRRDRVALDTQYF.

This rearrangement joins TRBV6-5 to TRBJ1-2; unclear D gene. This CDR3 comprises 14 residues. Trimming took 2 bases from V and 5 from J, leaving 12 bases between them. CDR1 and CDR2 from the germline V gene are MNHEY and SVGAGI. The CDR3 region has the DNA TGTGCCAGCAGTTACGCCCAAAGCCGGTATGGCTACACCTTC. This sequence encodes CASSYAQSRYGYTF.